The T cell receptor (beta chain) described here comes from a study of OX40 agonist ivuxolimab in advanced cancers. Findings and caveats of the study: Among the lowest peripheral clonal expansion occurred in 0.1-3.0 mg/kg partial responders.

The CDR3 is 15 residues long. The germline V gene has CDR1 MDHEN and CDR2 SYDVKM. Trimming pared 2 bases from V and 2 bases from J, leaving 10 bases between. A word on this clone: Its antigen is as yet unknown.

Sequenced by immunoSEQ multiplex PCR; TCRdb stores in-frame clones only, minus some. Found here are 72,000 or so clones, about 80% of them singletons; the top ten hold about 0.44%. This receptor was identified in an adult with an advanced solid tumor such as melanoma, head and neck, liver or kidney cancer. This rearrangement joins TRBV28 to TRBJ1-5; possible D gene TRBD1, 5 bases. The source material was CD4+ or CD8+ T cells sorted from blood, sampled in a trial of the OX40 agonist ivuxolimab. The CDR3 protein is CASSLLAGGNQPQHF. The CDR3 nucleotides are TGTGCCAGCAGTTTACTCGCGGGGGGCAATCAGCCCCAGCATTTT.